The source of this T cell receptor (beta chain) is a study of shared clonotypes between healthy human individuals. This CDR3 has 14 residues. Germline trimming cut 5 bases from V and 6 bases from J; bases unmatched to any gene: 6. Per the germline V gene, CDR1 is SGHNT and CDR2 is YENEEA. The material for each subset, its genomic DNA, was split evenly across several immunoSEQ plates. Repertoires were generated with immunoSEQ multiplex PCR, while TCRdb's copy carries only in-frame clones and drops some. The table includes millions of clones, 85% to 95% detected once. This receptor was taken from a man between 18 and 35 years old in good health. The chain joins TRBV11-3 to TRBJ2-2, with 7 bases that match TRBD1. Sequencing was performed on naive CD4+ T cells sorted from blood. Subset described: CD45RA+ positively selected. The CDR3 sequence: CASSPGQVPGELFF. As DNA, the CDR3 is TGTGCCAGCAGCCCCGGACAGGTCCCCGGGGAGCTGTTTTTT.